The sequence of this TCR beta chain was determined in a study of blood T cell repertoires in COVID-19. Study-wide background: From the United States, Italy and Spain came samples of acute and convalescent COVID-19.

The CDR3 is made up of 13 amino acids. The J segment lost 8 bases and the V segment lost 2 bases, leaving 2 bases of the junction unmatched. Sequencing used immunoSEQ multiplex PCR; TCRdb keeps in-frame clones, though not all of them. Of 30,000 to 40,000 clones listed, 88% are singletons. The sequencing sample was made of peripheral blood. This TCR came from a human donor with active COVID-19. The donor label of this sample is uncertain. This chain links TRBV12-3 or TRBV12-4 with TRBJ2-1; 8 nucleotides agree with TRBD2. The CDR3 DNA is TGTGCCAGCAGTTTACGGCGGGGGGATGAGCAGTTCTTC. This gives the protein CASSLRRGDEQFF.